A selection of T cell receptor beta chains follows, all from one sample in a study of T cells in tuberculosis. Data came from immunoSEQ multiplex PCR; TCRdb stores just in-frame clones and leaves some out. The table shows around 30,000 clones, with approximately 93% occurring only once. The sequencing used PBMCs, collected at tuberculosis diagnosis. Receptors originate from an adult with tuberculosis. Each CDR3 is given with its conserved first and last residue. D genes are given only for firm matches. Rows give clone size only sometimes, using once, few, many, or a class for an expanded clone.

d_call	v_call	j_call	clone_size	cdr3_nt	cdr3_aa
TRBD1	TRBV10-1	TRBJ2-1	-	TGCGCCAGCAGTGAAGAGGGGGCTTCCTACAATGAGCAGTTCTTC	CASSEEGASYNEQFF
-	TRBV2	TRBJ1-1	-	TGTGCCAGCAGTGAGCAGGGGCGGAACACTGAAGCTTTCTTT	CASSEQGRNTEAFF
TRBD1	TRBV30	TRBJ1-1	-	TGTGCCTGGAGCCTCTTTGGGACAGTTAACACTGAAGCTTTCTTT	CAWSLFGTVNTEAFF
-	TRBV29-1	TRBJ1-5	-	TGCAGCGGAGAAGAGGGGGGAGTGCGGCATTTT	CSGEEGGVRHF
-	TRBV6-5	TRBJ2-7	-	TGTGCCAGCAGTTACTCCAAGTACCTAACCTACGAGCAGTACTTC	CASSYSKYLTYEQYF
-	TRBV10-3	TRBJ2-3	-	TGTGCCATCAGTGAGGGAAGGACATACGATACGCAGTATTTT	CAISEGRTYDTQYF
-	TRBV5-4	TRBJ1-1	once	TGTGCCAGCAGCTCCCAACTTATGAACACTGAAGCTTTCTTT	CASSSQLMNTEAFF
TRBD2	TRBV25-1	TRBJ2-3	few	TGTGCCAGCAATCCCGGTGCGGGAGGGAACACAGATACGCAGTATTTT	CASNPGAGGNTDTQYF
-	TRBV7-9	TRBJ2-7	-	TGTGCCAGCAGCTTTTCGATCCCCGGCGAGCAGTACTTC	CASSFSIPGEQYF
TRBD1	TRBV5-1	TRBJ2-7	-	TGCGCCAGCAGCTTGTTTGTAGGACAGGGGGCATGGGGCTCCTACGAGCAGTACTTC	CASSLFVGQGAWGSYEQYF
-	TRBV28	TRBJ2-2	once	TGTGCCAGCAGAAGGTCCGGGACACTCAACACCGGGGAGCTGTTTTTT	CASRRSGTLNTGELFF
-	TRBV5-4	TRBJ2-3	-	TGTGCCAGCAGCCCGGACTGGTCTAGCACAGATACGCAGTATTTT	CASSPDWSSTDTQYF
-	TRBV6-6	TRBJ2-7	-	TGTGCCAGCAGTTACTCTCCACAGTTTAGCTCCTACGAGCAGTACTTC	CASSYSPQFSSYEQYF
TRBD2	TRBV27	TRBJ2-7	-	TGTGCCAGCAGATCCCCCAGCGGGAGATACGACGAGCAGTACTTC	CASRSPSGRYDEQYF
TRBD2	TRBV27	TRBJ2-7	medium-sized	TGTGCCAGCACCCCACTAGCGGGAGGGTCCTACGAGCAGTACTTC	CASTPLAGGSYEQYF
-	TRBV6-6	TRBJ2-7	-	TGTGCCAGCAGTTACTCGACCGGGGGATCCTACGAGCAGTACTTC	CASSYSTGGSYEQYF
-	TRBV7-6	TRBJ2-2	-	TGTGCCAGCAGCCGAAGGGCGGGTTCGAACACCGGGGAGCTGTTTTTT	CASSRRAGSNTGELFF
-	TRBV9	TRBJ2-3	-	TGTGCCAGCAGCGTAGGAACGAGCGGGCGGGGAAAATCAGATACGCAGTATTTT	CASSVGTSGRGKSDTQYF
-	TRBV9	TRBJ2-7	medium-sized	TGTGCCAGCAGCGCCCTAGGGGACGAGCAGTACTTC	CASSALGDEQYF
-	TRBV27	TRBJ1-2	-	TGTGCCAGCAGCCCCAATTTGAACTATGGCTACACCTTC	CASSPNLNYGYTF
-	TRBV27	TRBJ1-2	once	TGTGCCAGCAGTTTATCGGGCCAGGGGAGAGCTGGCTACACCTTC	CASSLSGQGRAGYTF
TRBD2	TRBV5-4	TRBJ2-2	-	TGTGCCAGCAGCCCCGCGGGGGGAGCGGGAGGAACCGGGGAGCTGTTTTTT	CASSPAGGAGGTGELFF
TRBD1	TRBV10-3	TRBJ2-2	-	TGTGCCATCAGAACAGGGGAGAACACCGGGGAGCTGTTTTTT	CAIRTGENTGELFF
-	TRBV6-5	TRBJ2-2	-	TGTGCCAGCCTAGCGGACAGCACCGGGGAGCTGTTTTTT	CASLADSTGELFF
-	TRBV10-1	TRBJ1-1	-	TGCGCCAGCAGTGAGTCAAGGGGCGAGGACACTGAAGCTTTCTTT	CASSESRGEDTEAFF
-	TRBV12-2	TRBJ1-5	-	TGTGCAAGTCGCTGGGGGGGGAACAATCAGCCCCAGCATTTT	CASRWGGNNQPQHF
-	TRBV11-3	TRBJ2-2	-	TGTGCCAGCAGCCCCACCTTCGGGGTTAACACCGGGGAGCTGTTTTTT	CASSPTFGVNTGELFF
-	TRBV5-1	TRBJ1-2	-	TGCGCCAGCAGCTTAGAGACAGGATATGGCTACACCTTC	CASSLETGYGYTF
-	TRBV2	TRBJ2-3	-	TGTGCCAGCAGTGACGGTATCTCTGATACGCAGTATTTT	CASSDGISDTQYF
-	TRBV29-1	TRBJ1-3	-	TGCAGCGTTGAACAGGGGGGAAACACCATATATTTT	CSVEQGGNTIYF
TRBD2	TRBV6-6	TRBJ2-7	-	TGTGCCGCTCGGGGGGGCTACGAGCAGTACTTC	CAARGGYEQYF
-	TRBV5-6	TRBJ1-1	-	TGTGCCAGCAGCTTGGTATCAGGGTACACTGAAGCTTTCTTT	CASSLVSGYTEAFF
-	TRBV2	TRBJ1-5	-	TGTGCCAGCAGTGCGGGGGAGGGGCAGCCCCAGCATTTT	CASSAGEGQPQHF
TRBD2	TRBV12-5	TRBJ2-2	-	TGTGCTAGTGGTTCGAACAGGGGCAGAGCGGGAGGGTGGACCGGGGAGCTGTTTTTT	CASGSNRGRAGGWTGELFF